This entry lists 18 T cell receptor beta chains sequenced from one sample in a study of blood T cells in healthy people across ages. With a J-beta primer mix and a sample-barcoded 5' primer, a second PCR ran about 7 to 12 cycles. Each CDR3 protein is one row after TCRdb ran MiXCR on the 5' RACE reads. The sample lists roughly 1,800,000 distinct CDR3 sequences, around 50% occurring once. Sequencing input: blood. Every receptor here comes from a woman aged 40-49 years in good health.

This clonotype has more than one count but fewer than ten. This chain connects TRBV28 to TRBJ2-3; D not certain. Germline assignment: CDR1 MDHEN and CDR2 SYDVKM. This CDR3 is 14 amino acids long. V lost 6 bases to trimming and J lost 0 bases, with 10 bases between them. In DNA form, the CDR3 reads TGTGCCAGCAGAAGCTACTCTAGCACAGATACGCAGTATTTT. Translation: CASRSYSSTDTQYF.

The J gene is TRBJ2-1, the V gene TRBV7-9, with a possible D match to TRBD1 (5 bases). The germline V gene has CDR1 SEHNR and CDR2 FQNEAQ (reference sequence). There are 14 residues in the CDR3. Trimming pared 1 base from V and 10 bases from J, leaving 14 bases between. Here the CDR3 reads CASSLGARPGEQFF. The CDR3 nucleotides are TGTGCCAGCAGCTTAGGTGCGCGGCCAGGGGAGCAGTTCTTC. The whole variable domain, filled in from reference TRBV7-9 and TRBJ2-1, reads DTGVSQNPRHKITKRGQNVTFRCDPISEHNRLYWYRQTLGQGPEFLTYFQNEAQLEKSRLLSDRFSAERPKGSFSTLEIQRTEQGDSAMYLCASSLGARPGEQFFGPGTRLTVL.

The CDR3 loop reads CASRPWTTGAYEQYF. As DNA, the CDR3 is TGTGCCAGCAGACCGTGGACGACAGGGGCTTACGAGCAGTACTTC. J is TRBJ2-7 and V is TRBV28, with 8 nucleotides matching TRBD1. The CDR3 loop spans 15 amino acids. V shed 6 bases and J 4 bases; nucleotides not matched to a gene: 11. Looked up from germline, CDR1 is MDHEN and CDR2 is SYDVKM.

The chain is built from TRBV6-2 or TRBV6-3 and TRBJ2-4; TRBD2 agrees at 14 bases. Gene TRBJ2-7 matches the end of the DNA better, so the J call may be wrong. Germline V CDR1 and CDR2: MNHEY, SVGEGT. The CDR3 has 18 amino acids. For the CDR3, the DNA is TGTGCCAGCAGTTACGAGGCGGGACTAGCGGGGGTTCCCTACGAGCAGTACTTC. Translation gives CASSYEAGLAGVPYEQYF.

This chain connects TRBV3-1 to TRBJ2-1, with a tentative D call TRBD2 (7 bases). There are 16 residues in the CDR3. V was trimmed by 4 bases and J by 6 bases, leaving 19 bases between them. CDR1 is LGHDT, CDR2 YNNKEL, per germline (reference sequence). The CDR3 coding sequence is TGTGCCAGCAGCCTCCGAGGGCAGGGGAGGGGCAATGAGCAGTTCTTC. Translation gives CASSLRGQGRGNEQFF.

The V call is TRBV20-1, the J call TRBJ1-2; the match to TRBD1 covers 8 bases. This CDR3 is 13 amino acids long. J lost 6 bases, V lost 5 bases, and 8 bases had no gene match. Germline V gives CDR1 DFQATT, CDR2 SNEGSKA (reference sequence). The CDR3 region is CSAGGQGSDGYTF. CDR3 sequence (DNA): TGCAGTGCTGGCGGACAGGGCTCAGATGGCTACACCTTC.

The CDR3 loop is CASSTGTTRSYEQYF. The CDR3 region has the DNA TGCGCCAGCAGTACGGGGACTACAAGATCCTACGAGCAGTACTTC. J is TRBJ2-7 and V is TRBV4-3; 7 bases align to TRBD2. Germline V CDR1 and CDR2: LGHNA, YSLEER. The CDR3 is 15 amino acids. Trimming cost V 6 bases and J 1 base; bases outside gene matches: 9.

The gene calls are TRBV7-8 and TRBJ2-7; 9 positions agree with TRBD2. J gave up 4 bases and V 0 bases, and 7 bases lay outside the gene matches. Per germline, CDR1 SGHVS and CDR2 FQNEAQ. The CDR3 loop spans 16 amino acids. The CDR3 coding sequence is TGTGCCAGCAGCTTAGCGTGGCGGGGGGGGAAATACGAGCAGTACTTC. This translates into CASSLAWRGGKYEQYF.

The gene calls are TRBV19 and TRBJ2-1; D perhaps matches TRBD1 (5 bases). The germline gives CDR1 LNHDA, CDR2 SQIVND (reference sequence). V lost 3 bases and J 6 bases, leaving 18 bases between the germline ends. The CDR3 spans 16 residues. The CDR3 protein is CASSMIGRVTGNEQFF. In DNA form, the CDR3 reads TGTGCCAGTAGTATGATTGGCAGGGTAACGGGCAATGAGCAGTTCTTC.

This clonotype has only a few counts. This chain connects TRBV5-5 to TRBJ2-1, with D perhaps TRBD2 (5 bases). V dropped 7 bases and J dropped 9 bases, with 23 bases sitting between them. CDR3 length equals 15 residues. Germline values: CDR1 SGHKS, CDR2 YYEKEE (reference sequence). The CDR3 reads CASLVEGFSTSEQFF. Here the CDR3 DNA reads TGTGCCAGCTTGGTTGAGGGATTTTCGACGAGTGAGCAGTTCTTC.

V gene TRBV5-6 combines with J gene TRBJ1-5; D may be TRBD1 (6 bases). Germline CDR1 SGHDT, CDR2 YYEEEE. Trimming took off 2 bases at V and 7 bases at J, with 19 bases between the two ends. The CDR3 is 16 amino acids. Here the CDR3 DNA reads TGTGCCAGCAGCTTCAACCTAGGGGAAGGGGGACAGCCCCAGCATTTT. Amino acid sequence: CASSFNLGEGGQPQHF.

The table lists this clonotype with a count of one. The gene calls are TRBV5-1 and TRBJ1-1, with D tentatively TRBD1 (5 bases). Germline assignment: CDR1 SGHRS and CDR2 YFSETQ. This CDR3 has 16 residues. The V and J ends lost 7 bases and 0 bases respectively, with 19 bases between them. The CDR3 loop reads CASRRGATEMNTEAFF. For the CDR3, the DNA is TGCGCCAGCCGTAGAGGAGCGACAGAAATGAACACTGAAGCTTTCTTT.

The chain joins TRBV6-5 to TRBJ2-5, with TRBD1 matching over 8 bases. The DNA end is more similar to TRBJ2-7, so the J call may be wrong. Germline V lookup: CDR1 MNHEY, CDR2 SVGAGI. The CDR3 runs 14 residues. CDR3 protein: CASSPDRGMGEQYF. CDR3 bases: TGTGCCAGCAGCCCCGACAGGGGAATGGGCGAGCAGTACTTC.

This clonotype was picked up a small number of times. The rearrangement joins TRBV7-9 to TRBJ2-7; 12 bases match TRBD1. The germline V gene has CDR1 SEHNR and CDR2 FQNEAQ (reference sequence). V dropped 1 base and J dropped 5; count of bases not matched to a gene: 6. The CDR3 extends over 16 amino acids. The CDR3: CASSLGPGQGAHEQYF. Here the CDR3 DNA reads TGTGCCAGCAGCTTAGGCCCGGGACAGGGGGCCCACGAGCAGTACTTC.

On this clonotype: One end of the junction does not line up with germline, which may come from a read error. This chain joins TRBV13 and TRBJ2-1; 10 nucleotides line up with TRBD2. Matching the DNA end better, TRBJ2-7 makes the J call doubtful. The germline gives CDR1 PRHDT, CDR2 FYEKMQ (reference sequence). This CDR3 comprises 14 residues. The chain's CDR3 is CVSSLGTSVYEQYF. The CDR3 DNA reads TGTGTCAGCAGCTTAGGGACTAGCGTTTACGAGCAGTACTTC.

The chain joins TRBV28 to TRBJ2-5; D is possibly TRBD1 or TRBD2 (6 bases each). Germline CDR1 reads MDHEN; CDR2 reads SYDVKM. The CDR3 totals 15 residues. Trimming cost V 3 bases and J 5 bases, with 16 bases left between them. CDR3 in DNA: TGTGCCAGCAGTTTTTCCGGGAGCCAGGGGGAGACCCAGTACTTC. It specifies CASSFSGSQGETQYF.

This sequence joins TRBV7-2 and TRBJ2-3; the D gene is possibly TRBD2 (5 bases). This CDR3 is 16 amino acids long. CDR1 and CDR2 from the germline V gene are SGHTA and FQGNSA. V lost 1 base and J lost 0, with 11 bases in between. The DNA for the CDR3 is TGTGCCAGCAGCTTAGAGGTGACGGGGAGCACAGATACGCAGTATTTT. It encodes CASSLEVTGSTDTQYF.

Concerning this clonotype: Sequence at one end of the junction differs from germline and may be a read error. This chain joins TRBV29-1 and TRBJ1-2; D is unresolved. The CDR3 spans 15 residues. Germline CDR1 SQVTM, CDR2 ANQGSEA. CDR3 amino acids: CSVGPQSIANHGYTF. The DNA of the CDR3 is TGCAGCGTTGGACCCCAGTCAATAGCTAACCATGGCTACACCTTC.